This entry concerns a single T cell receptor beta chain. As yet, its antigen is unknown. Into CD45RA+ naive and CD45RA-negative memory subsets, the CD4+ cells were split. The data belong to a study of shared clonotypes between healthy human individuals. Overall study: The study drew on a couple of women and a few men aged 18 to 49 as donors. The plates for each donor numbered three CD4 naive, three CD4 memory, two CD8 naive and one CD8 memory. Study-wide findings and caveats: Tissue TCR repertoires likely differ from these blood-only repertoires.

Sequencing used immunoSEQ multiplex PCR; TCRdb keeps in-frame clones, though not all of them. The sample lists over 2 million clones, 85% to 95% occurring once. This sequence originates from a man between 18 and 29 years old in good health. Sequencing input: naive CD4+ T cells sorted from blood. Subset noted: CD45RA+ positively selected.

CDR3 sequence reads: CASSLRQGGVSNQPQHF. DNA of the CDR3: TGTGCCAGCAGCTTAAGACAGGGCGGAGTTAGCAATCAGCCCCAGCATTTT. This sequence joins TRBV7-8 and TRBJ1-5; 7 positions match TRBD1. Trimming at V came to 2 bases and at J to 0 bases, leaving 7 bases not matched to a gene. This CDR3 contains 17 residues. Per the germline V gene, CDR1 is SGHVS and CDR2 is FQNEAQ.